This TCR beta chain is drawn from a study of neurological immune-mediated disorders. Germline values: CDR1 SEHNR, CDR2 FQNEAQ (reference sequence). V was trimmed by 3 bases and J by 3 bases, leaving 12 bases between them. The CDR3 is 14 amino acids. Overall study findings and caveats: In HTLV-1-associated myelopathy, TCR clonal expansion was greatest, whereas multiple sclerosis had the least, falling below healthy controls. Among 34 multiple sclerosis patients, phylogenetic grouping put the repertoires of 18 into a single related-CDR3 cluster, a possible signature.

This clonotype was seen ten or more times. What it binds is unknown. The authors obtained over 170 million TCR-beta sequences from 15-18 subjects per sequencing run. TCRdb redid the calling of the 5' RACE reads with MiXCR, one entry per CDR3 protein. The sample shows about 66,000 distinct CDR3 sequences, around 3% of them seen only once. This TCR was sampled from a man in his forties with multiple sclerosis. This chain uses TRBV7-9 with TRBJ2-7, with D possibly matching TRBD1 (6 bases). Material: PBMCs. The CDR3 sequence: CASSFGDRSYEQYF. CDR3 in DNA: TGTGCCAGCAGCTTTGGTGACAGGAGCTACGAGCAGTACTTC.